The entry that follows covers one T cell receptor beta chain sequence. Germline V lookup: CDR1 MRHNA, CDR2 SNTAGT. Germline trimming cut 5 bases from V and 5 bases from J; bases unmatched to any gene: 7. The CDR3 contains 14 residues. The sample originates from a study of blood T cell repertoires in COVID-19. Sequencing used immunoSEQ multiplex PCR; TCRdb keeps in-frame clones, though not all of them. The sample comprises some 300,000 clones, around 91% of which are singletons, and under 1.1% rests with the top ten. Sequences were obtained from peripheral blood. The receptor's source is a woman between 40 and 55 years old with COVID-19, enrolled during active disease. The chain is built from TRBV6-4 and TRBJ2-7; TRBD1 agrees at 9 bases. The CDR3 loop is CASSRQGDSHEQYF. CDR3 nucleotide sequence: TGTGCCAGCAGTAGACAGGGGGATTCTCACGAGCAGTACTTC.